The 27 T cell receptor beta chains below come from one sample, sequenced in a study of blood T cell repertoires in COVID-19. Only in-frame clones appear in the TCRdb table, and some are missing; sequencing was by immunoSEQ multiplex PCR. The table records 65,000 to 85,000 clones, 80% to 90% of them present only once. The sequencing input was peripheral blood. The source is an older woman with acute or convalescent COVID-19.

This clone was picked up one time. The rearrangement links TRBV7-2 to TRBJ2-6; 7 nucleotides match TRBD1. J lost 0 bases, V lost 5 bases, and 7 bases had no gene match. Germline CDR1 reads SGHTA; CDR2 reads FQGNSA. This CDR3 spans 17 amino acids. Here the CDR3 DNA reads TGTGCCAGCAGCCCACGGGGACAGATCTCTGGGGCCAACGTCCTGACTTTC. Its protein is CASSPRGQISGANVLTF.

The V and J genes are TRBV7-2 and TRBJ1-5, with D hard to call. V was cut by 5 bases and J by 1 base, with 24 bases left in between. Germline V lookup: CDR1 SGHTA, CDR2 FQGNSA. The length of the CDR3 is 19 residues. In DNA, the CDR3 is TGTGCCAGCAGCACAGTAAAGTTGGGCTTAAGGCCAAGCAATCAGCCCCAGCATTTT. Translated, it gives CASSTVKLGLRPSNQPQHF.

This chain links TRBV6-5 with TRBJ2-7; no definite D call. Germline V gene lookup returns CDR1 MNHEY and CDR2 SVGAGI. There are 16 residues in the CDR3. Deletions cut 2 bases from V and 1 base from J, with 15 bases between. CDR3 protein: CASSYAQSLTSYEQYV. The CDR3 DNA reads TGTGCCAGCAGTTACGCCCAATCTCTTACTTCCTACGAGCAGTACGTC.

The chain uses TRBV6-6 and TRBJ2-7; D is perhaps TRBD2 (5 bases). The CDR3 loop spans 12 amino acids. Trimming stripped 7 bases from V and 2 bases from J, with 9 bases between. Germline assignment: CDR1 MNHNY and CDR2 SVGAGI (reference sequence). The CDR3 protein is CASTGGTYEQYF. The CDR3 bases are TGTGCCAGCACAGGAGGAACCTACGAGCAGTACTTC.

This clone was seen more than once but under ten times. This sequence joins TRBV9 and TRBJ1-1; no definite D call. V lost 3 bases and J lost 12, with 15 bases in between. The CDR3 contains 12 residues. From germline, CDR1 is SGDLS and CDR2 YYNGEE. In DNA form, the CDR3 reads TGTGCCAGCAGCGGTGGGAGTGGGCCAACTTTCTTT. Amino acid sequence: CASSGGSGPTFF.

V gene TRBV7-9 combines with J gene TRBJ2-1; 12 nucleotides line up with TRBD1. Germline V lookup: CDR1 SEHNR, CDR2 FQNEAQ (reference sequence). This CDR3 contains 16 residues. The V gene end was trimmed by 5 bases and the J gene end by 7 bases; junction bases not matched to a gene: 9. The CDR3 sequence: CASSPLPGQGANEQFF. The CDR3 DNA sequence: TGTGCCAGCAGCCCTCTACCGGGACAGGGGGCGAATGAGCAGTTCTTC. Drawing the rest from reference TRBV7-9 and TRBJ2-1, the complete variable domain is DTGVSQNPRHKITKRGQNVTFRCDPISEHNRLYWYRQTLGQGPEFLTYFQNEAQLEKSRLLSDRFSAERPKGSFSTLEIQRTEQGDSAMYLCASSPLPGQGANEQFFGPGTRLTVL.

V gene TRBV5-1 combines with J gene TRBJ2-2; 8 nucleotides line up with TRBD2. The CDR3 is 15 residues long. Unmatched junction bases numbered 1, after V lost 3 bases and J lost 0 bases. CDR1 and CDR2 (germline): SGHRS, YFSETQ. CDR3 region: CASSSGGANTGELFF. The CDR3 DNA is TGCGCCAGCAGCTCCGGGGGGGCGAACACCGGGGAGCTGTTTTTT.

This clone was seen a single time. The chain is built from TRBV30 and TRBJ1-1; 7 bases agree with TRBD1. Germline-derived CDR1 and CDR2 are GTSNPN and SVGIG (reference sequence). CDR3 length equals 13 residues. Germline trimming cut 0 bases from V and 8 bases from J; bases unmatched to any gene: 6. The CDR3 loop reads CAWSVGGQLEAFF. Here the CDR3 DNA reads TGTGCCTGGAGTGTAGGGGGACAGTTAGAAGCTTTCTTT.

The chain employs TRBV7-2 and TRBJ2-3, with D possibly being TRBD1 (5 bases). The V end was cut by 4 bases, the J end by 0 bases, with 8 bases between. Germline V gene sequence: CDR1 SGHTA, CDR2 FQGNSA. The CDR3 loop spans 14 amino acids. DNA for the CDR3: TGTGCCAGCAGCTCCCGACAGAGCACAGATACGCAGTATTTT. Translation gives CASSSRQSTDTQYF.

Points on this clone: The DNA is omitted, as the CDR3 cannot be located on it reliably, and the CDR3 follows TCRdb's listing. The rearrangement uses TRBV6-1 and TRBJ2-7; TRBD1 is the table's D call and was not checked against the DNA. From germline, CDR1 is MNHNS and CDR2 SASEGT. 20 amino acids form the CDR3, both terminal residues included. This CDR3 reads CASSEKRRAGGGQGPYEQYV.

V and J are TRBV21-1 and TRBJ2-1; the table names TRBD1, a call not compared with the DNA. TRBV21-1 has pseudogene status. The CDR3 runs 15 residues. For the CDR3, the DNA is TGTGCCAGCAGCAAAGGGGACAGGGGGTTTAATGAGCAGTTCTTC. Its protein product is CASSKGDRGFNEQFF.

V and J are TRBV4-2 and TRBJ1-5; 9 nucleotides align to TRBD1. Germline lookup yields CDR1 LGHNA and CDR2 YNFKEQ. The V and J ends lost 0 bases and 5 bases, in that order; junction bases with no gene match: 5. The CDR3 is made up of 16 amino acids. CDR3 sequence reads: CASSQDRDRADQPQHF. In DNA, the CDR3 is TGTGCCAGCAGCCAAGACCGGGACAGGGCCGATCAGCCCCAGCATTTT.

This chain uses TRBV5-6 with TRBJ2-7, with TRBD1 identical over 9 bases. The CDR3 covers 16 residues. CDR1 is SGHDT and CDR2 is YYEEEE in the germline V gene. With V trimmed by 0 bases and J by 3 bases, 7 bases remained unmatched. The CDR3 protein is CASSLAWNRGLYEQYF. Written as DNA, the CDR3 is TGTGCCAGCAGCTTGGCCTGGAACAGGGGGCTCTACGAGCAGTACTTC.

The chain has TRBV9 and TRBJ2-2, with D possibly being TRBD2 (6 bases). The CDR3 runs to 15 residues. The V end lost 4 bases, the J end lost 0 bases, and 10 bases lay between the germline ends. Germline V CDR1 and CDR2: SGDLS, YYNGEE. For the CDR3, the DNA is TGTGCCAGCAGCCCTTGGGGGGCGAACACCGGGGAGCTGTTTTTT. Its translation: CASSPWGANTGELFF.

The chain recombines TRBV30 with TRBJ2-7; 10 bases line up with TRBD1. Per the germline V gene, CDR1 is GTSNPN and CDR2 is SVGIG (reference sequence). V lost 8 bases and J lost 7; bases outside the gene matches: 5. This CDR3 is 11 amino acids long. This CDR3 reads CAGQGVGEQYF. CDR3 nucleotides: TGTGCCGGACAGGGGGTGGGAGAGCAGTACTTC.

The J gene is TRBJ1-1, the V gene TRBV6-5, with 7 bases that match TRBD1. Per the germline V gene, CDR1 is MNHEY and CDR2 is SVGAGI. Trimming removed 7 bases from V and 5 bases from J; junction bases left unmatched: 10. The CDR3 has 14 amino acids. The CDR3 region is CASTTGVGFTEAFF. DNA for the CDR3: TGTGCCAGCACTACAGGGGTGGGGTTTACTGAAGCTTTCTTT.

V and J are TRBV5-1 and TRBJ2-7, with D possibly being TRBD1 (6 bases). This CDR3 comprises 13 residues. Germline V gene sequence: CDR1 SGHRS, CDR2 YFSETQ. Trimming pared 3 bases from V and 10 bases from J, leaving 17 bases between. The CDR3 sequence is CASSYSAGEPQYV. CDR3 coding DNA: TGCGCCAGCAGCTACTCCGCAGGGGAACCACAGTACGTC.

The table lists this clone with a count of one. V gene TRBV6-1 combines with J gene TRBJ1-2, with no clear D. CDR3 length equals 11 residues. V was trimmed by 3 bases and J by 5 bases, leaving 4 bases between them. Germline V gene data show CDR1 as MNHNS and CDR2 as SASEGT. The CDR3 reads CASSERYGYTF. Here the CDR3 DNA reads TGTGCCAGCAGTGAGAGATATGGCTACACCTTC.

The CDR3 region is CASSLVLEANTEAFF. In DNA, the CDR3 is TGCGCCAGCAGCTTGGTTCTCGAGGCGAACACTGAAGCTTTCTTT. This sequence joins TRBV5-1 and TRBJ1-1; D ambiguous. V was cut by 0 bases and J by 1 base, with 10 bases left in between. Germline V lookup: CDR1 SGHRS, CDR2 YFSETQ. This CDR3 is built from 15 residues.

The V gene is TRBV7-2, the J gene TRBJ1-2; 7 nucleotides match TRBD1. With 3 bases clipped from V and 2 bases from J, the junction kept 3 bases outside the gene matches. CDR3 length: 14 amino acids. The germline CDR1 and CDR2 sequences are SGHTA and FQGNSA. CDR3 DNA: TGTGCCAGCAGCTTTGCAGGGGGAAACTATGGCTACACCTTC. Protein product: CASSFAGGNYGYTF.

Notes on this clone: A much larger clone differs from this one at a single base, so this may be a read error. The chain couples TRBV14 to TRBJ1-1, with TRBD1 matching over 7 bases. This CDR3 has 13 amino acids. Trimming took 4 bases from V and 1 from J; bases not matched to a gene: 0. Germline CDR1 and CDR2: SGHDN and FVKESK. DNA for the CDR3: TGTGCCAGCAGCCGACAGGGGAACACTGAAGCTTTCTTT. Protein product: CASSRQGNTEAFF.

This chain connects TRBV7-8 to TRBJ1-2; the D gene is possibly TRBD1 (6 bases). Trimming took off 0 bases at V and 5 bases at J, with 13 bases between the two ends. This CDR3 contains 15 residues. Germline values: CDR1 SGHVS, CDR2 FQNEAQ. The CDR3 bases are TGTGCCAGCAGCTTAGCTCCAGGGGCACGGTATGGCTACACCTTC. Translated, it gives CASSLAPGARYGYTF.

The chain combines TRBV5-1 with TRBJ1-2; D might be TRBD1 (6 bases). CDR1 SGHRS and CDR2 YFSETQ come from the germline V gene. This CDR3 spans 18 amino acids. The V and J ends lost 3 bases and 0 bases respectively, with 21 bases between them. The CDR3 here is CASSSTAQITGSNYGYTF. The CDR3 bases are TGCGCCAGCAGCTCAACCGCTCAGATAACAGGGTCTAACTATGGCTACACCTTC.

The chain has TRBV5-4 and TRBJ2-3; 10 nucleotides align to TRBD2. The CDR3 is made up of 16 amino acids. Germline V lookup: CDR1 SGHNT, CDR2 YYREEE (reference sequence). After removal of 3 bases from V and 2 bases from J, the junction contained 6 bases not matched to a gene. The CDR3 DNA is TGTGCCAGCAGCTCCCTAGCGGGGGAGCACACAGATACGCAGTATTTT. Residues: CASSSLAGEHTDTQYF.

The V gene is TRBV13, the J gene TRBJ2-6, with D perhaps matching TRBD2 (6 bases). The CDR3 consists of 16 residues. V lost 1 base and J 2 bases, leaving 9 bases between the germline ends. Germline V lookup: CDR1 PRHDT, CDR2 FYEKMQ (reference sequence). CDR3 loop: CASSLAGTPGANVLTF. For the CDR3, the DNA is TGTGCCAGCAGCTTAGCAGGGACTCCTGGGGCCAACGTCCTGACTTTC.

This clone was seen only once. The rearrangement uses TRBV5-6 and TRBJ1-5; TRBD1 aligns across 12 bases. The CDR3 covers 16 residues. The germline V gene encodes CDR1 SGHDT and CDR2 YYEEEE. The ends lost 2 bases at V and 7 bases at J; junction bases unmatched: 7. In nucleotides, the CDR3 is TGTGCCAGCAGCTTAGGGACAGGGGGCGTTGGACAGCCCCAGCATTTT. Its translation: CASSLGTGGVGQPQHF.

V usage is TRBV5-1 and J usage is TRBJ1-5; a possible D gene is TRBD1 (5 bases). The CDR3 runs 15 residues. V was clipped by 4 bases and J by 4 bases, with 15 bases between them. Per the germline V gene, CDR1 is SGHRS and CDR2 is YFSETQ. The CDR3 here is CASSPGGSRNQPQHF. The CDR3 region has the DNA TGCGCCAGCAGCCCGGGGGGTAGTAGAAATCAGCCCCAGCATTTT.